These 23 T cell receptor beta chains came from one sample sequenced in a study of identical twins. MiXCR, run by TCRdb on the 5' RACE reads, gives a single entry per CDR3 protein. The sample lists 1.5 million or so distinct CDR3 sequences, roughly a third occurring once. The sample was cord blood. These receptors originate from a newborn girl in good health.

This clonotype was observed a few times. The V gene is TRBV3-1, the J gene TRBJ1-2, with 10 bases aligning to TRBD1. Germline V gene data show CDR1 as LGHDT and CDR2 as YNNKEL (reference sequence). The CDR3 consists of 16 residues. Trimming at V came to 1 base and at J to 2 bases, leaving 4 bases not matched to a gene. CDR3 loop: CASSQALTGGNYGYTF. The CDR3 DNA reads TGTGCCAGCAGCCAAGCCCTGACAGGGGGCAACTATGGCTACACCTTC.

The rearrangement uses TRBV29-1 and TRBJ2-1, with 7 bases that match TRBD1. The J segment lost 3 bases and the V segment lost 7 bases, leaving 3 bases of the junction unmatched. The germline CDR1 and CDR2 sequences are SQVTM and ANQGSEA. This CDR3 spans 12 amino acids. CDR3 bases: TGCAGCGGAGGGGACAGCTACAATGAGCAGTTCTTC. This codes for CSGGDSYNEQFF.

The V gene is TRBV29-1, the J gene TRBJ1-2; a possible D gene is TRBD1 (5 bases). The V and J ends lost 3 bases and 6 bases respectively, with 14 bases between them. CDR3 length equals 13 residues. The V gene's germline CDR1 is SQVTM and CDR2 ANQGSEA. CDR3 residues: CSVEGIGANGYTF. The CDR3, as DNA: TGCAGCGTTGAGGGGATAGGGGCCAATGGCTACACCTTC.

Turning to this clonotype: Being one base from a much bigger clone, this may be a read error. This chain connects TRBV20-1 to TRBJ2-1, with a possible D match to TRBD2 (6 bases). The CDR3 consists of 12 residues. V lost 3 bases, J lost 10 bases, and 13 bases lay in between. Germline CDR1 DFQATT, CDR2 SNEGSKA (reference sequence). CDR3 bases: TGCAGTGCTAGGAGGGCGGGGTACGAGCAGTTCTTC. It yields the protein CSARRAGYEQFF.

The chain couples TRBV20-1 to TRBJ2-3; D possibly corresponds to TRBD2 (6 bases). The CDR3 consists of 12 residues. Germline CDR1 is DFQATT and CDR2 is SNEGSKA (reference sequence). Trimming shortened V by 2 bases and J by 4 bases, and 7 bases separated the two germline ends. The CDR3 protein is CSARWGADTQYF. CDR3 bases: TGCAGTGCTAGATGGGGGGCAGATACGCAGTATTTT.

This clonotype was detected ten times or more. The chain couples TRBV5-1 to TRBJ2-1, with D hard to call. The CDR3 extends over 12 amino acids. The germline V gene encodes CDR1 SGHRS and CDR2 YFSETQ. The V and J ends lost 0 bases and 13 bases respectively, with 11 bases between them. CDR3 sequence reads: CASSLGILGQFF. The CDR3 nucleotides read TGCGCCAGCAGCTTGGGAATACTGGGACAGTTCTTC.

Only a few counts were recorded for this clonotype. This chain connects TRBV20-1 to TRBJ2-7; D unresolved. The germline gives CDR1 DFQATT, CDR2 SNEGSKA (reference sequence). The ends were cut back, 0 bases at V and 1 base at J, with 10 bases in the middle. This CDR3 has 14 amino acids. The chain's CDR3 is CSAREGPRSYEQYF. DNA for the CDR3: TGCAGTGCTAGAGAGGGCCCGAGGTCCTACGAGCAGTACTTC.

This chain connects TRBV20-1 to TRBJ1-1; D not certain. The CDR3 is made up of 15 amino acids. V lost 5 bases and J 0 bases, leaving 16 bases between the germline ends. Germline V gene data show CDR1 as DFQATT and CDR2 as SNEGSKA (reference sequence). The CDR3 nucleotides read TGCAGTGCTCGTACCCCGGGATCCATGAACACTGAAGCTTTCTTT. This codes for CSARTPGSMNTEAFF.

The rearrangement uses TRBV19 and TRBJ1-1, with a tentative D call TRBD1 (5 bases). From germline, CDR1 is LNHDA and CDR2 SQIVND (reference sequence). The V gene lost 7 bases and the J gene lost 3 bases, with 12 bases spanning the gap. This CDR3 spans 13 amino acids. For the CDR3, the DNA is TGTGCCAGTACCTACGGGGCGTACACTGAAGCTTTCTTT. Translated, it gives CASTYGAYTEAFF. Full variable domain (outside the CDR3, taken from reference TRBV19 and TRBJ1-1): DGGITQSPKYLFRKEGQNVTLSCEQNLNHDAMYWYRQDPGQGLRLIYYSQIVNDFQKGDIAEGYSVSREKKESFPLTVTSAQKNPTAFYLCASTYGAYTEAFFGQGTRLTVV.

This clonotype appeared a few times. The chain uses TRBV23-1 and TRBJ2-3; maybe TRBD2 (5 bases). TRBV23-1 counts as an open reading frame of uncertain function. The ends were cut back, 6 bases at V and 8 bases at J, with 12 bases in the middle. CDR3 length equals 12 residues. This CDR3 is CASSDKEGTQYF. For the CDR3, the DNA is TGCGCCAGCAGCGATAAAGAGGGTACGCAGTATTTT.

The V call is TRBV4-1, the J call TRBJ1-1, with a possible D match to TRBD1 (5 bases). V was clipped by 4 bases and J by 5 bases, with 14 bases between them. The CDR3 is 14 residues long. The germline V gene encodes CDR1 MGHRA and CDR2 YSYEKL. CDR3 in amino acids: CASSPGPPGTEAFF. The DNA of the CDR3 is TGCGCCAGCAGCCCGGGACCCCCGGGGACTGAAGCTTTCTTT.

This clonotype turned up a few times. The genes are TRBV5-1 and TRBJ1-2; D call uncertain. Trimming cost V 7 bases and J 4 bases, with 11 bases left between them. Germline V gene lookup returns CDR1 SGHRS and CDR2 YFSETQ. The CDR3 has 12 residues. DNA of the CDR3: TGCGCCAGCCAAGGCTCCGGCTATGGCTACACCTTC. This codes for CASQGSGYGYTF.

The genes are TRBV5-1 and TRBJ1-6; TRBD1 matches at 8 bases. V was clipped by 4 bases and J by 9 bases; unmatched bases: 9. The CDR3 contains 15 residues. Germline-derived CDR1 and CDR2 are SGHRS and YFSETQ. Here the CDR3 DNA reads TGCGCCAGCAGCGTGGCTCGACAGGGGACTTCACCCCTCCACTTT. This translates into CASSVARQGTSPLHF.

The genes are TRBV9 and TRBJ2-3; TRBD1 or TRBD2 may be the D gene (7 bases each). V lost 5 bases and J 14 bases, leaving 27 bases between the germline ends. There are 15 residues in the CDR3. Germline CDR1 and CDR2: SGDLS and YYNGEE. DNA of the CDR3: TGTGCCAGCAGTACCGGTTCCAGGGAGGGGGACAGAAGGTATTTT. Its translation is CASSTGSREGDRRYF.

This clonotype was found a few times. The rearrangement links TRBV20-1 to TRBJ2-1; unclear D gene. The assigned J gene may be wrong: the sequence end matches TRBJ2-7 better. Per germline, CDR1 DFQATT and CDR2 SNEGSKA (reference sequence). CDR3 length equals 17 residues. CDR3 in DNA: TGCAGTGCCAGAATTGCGATTGGCCTTAGCTCCTACAATGAGCAGTACTTC. Protein sequence: CSARIAIGLSSYNEQYF.

The chain couples TRBV7-2 to TRBJ2-7; D not certain. The V gene's germline CDR1 is SGHTA and CDR2 FQGNSA. The CDR3 contains 13 residues. Trimming left V 2 bases short and J 7 bases short, with 12 bases between. The CDR3: CASSLKALWEQYF. The CDR3 DNA reads as TGTGCCAGCAGCTTAAAGGCCCTCTGGGAGCAGTACTTC.

This clonotype was found many times. The V call is TRBV4-2, the J call TRBJ2-3, with 7 bases identical to TRBD2. There are 16 residues in the CDR3. CDR1 and CDR2 (germline): LGHNA, YNFKEQ. The trim removed 1 base at V and 4 bases at J, leaving 8 bases unmatched. The CDR3: CASSQAGTMGSDTQYF. CDR3 DNA: TGTGCCAGCAGCCAAGCCGGGACTATGGGATCAGATACGCAGTATTTT.

The chain carries TRBV6-4 and TRBJ2-3; D is unclear. The V gene's germline CDR1 is MRHNA and CDR2 SNTAGT. CDR3 length: 13 amino acids. The germline V and J ends were trimmed by 1 base and 3 bases, with 5 bases remaining between them. CDR3 bases: TGTGCCAGCAGTGACTGGACGACAGATACGCAGTATTTT. Its protein product is CASSDWTTDTQYF.

The table lists this clonotype with a count of one. At one of its ends the junction is not consistent with the germline gene, which may arise from a read error. V gene TRBV6-2 or TRBV6-3 combines with J gene TRBJ2-1; D possibly uses TRBD1 or TRBD2 (5 bases each). Germline values: CDR1 MNHEY, CDR2 SVGEGT. The CDR3 contains 14 residues. CDR3 DNA sequence: TGTGTCAGCAGTTGGGGGAGAAGCGGAAATGAGCAGTTCTTC. Translated, it gives CVSSWGRSGNEQFF.

This chain uses TRBV12-3 or TRBV12-4 with TRBJ2-2; 9 bases match TRBD2. This CDR3 has 19 residues. With V trimmed by 3 bases and J by 1 base, 12 bases remained unmatched. DNA of the CDR3: TGTGCCAGCAGTTTGGGGTCTGGGCTAGCGGGAAGGAACACCGGGGAGCTGTTTTTT. This encodes CASSLGSGLAGRNTGELFF.

In this sample, this clonotype turned up many times. The chain employs TRBV20-1 and TRBJ2-7; D unclear. The CDR3 has 10 amino acids. V was clipped by 3 bases and J by 7 bases, with 7 bases between them. The V gene's germline CDR1 is DFQATT and CDR2 SNEGSKA (reference sequence). In DNA form, the CDR3 reads TGCAGTGCTAGCGGACGGGAGCAGTACTTC. Translating gives CSASGREQYF.

The J gene is TRBJ1-6, the V gene TRBV30; D is perhaps TRBD1 (5 bases). Germline V gene sequence: CDR1 GTSNPN, CDR2 SVGIG (reference sequence). This CDR3 has 11 amino acids. V was clipped by 4 bases and J by 9 bases, with 7 bases between them. The CDR3 here is CAWTGFSPLHF. CDR3 DNA: TGTGCCTGGACAGGGTTTTCACCCCTCCACTTT.

This clonotype was detected a few times. The V and J genes are TRBV7-8 and TRBJ1-5; D may be TRBD1 (6 bases). V gave up 0 bases and J gave up 2 bases, with 11 bases separating them. Germline CDR1 SGHVS, CDR2 FQNEAQ. The CDR3 is made up of 16 amino acids. In nucleotides, the CDR3 is TGTGCCAGCAGCTTAGCGTGGCCAGGGGGCAATCAGCCCCAGCATTTT. This codes for CASSLAWPGGNQPQHF.